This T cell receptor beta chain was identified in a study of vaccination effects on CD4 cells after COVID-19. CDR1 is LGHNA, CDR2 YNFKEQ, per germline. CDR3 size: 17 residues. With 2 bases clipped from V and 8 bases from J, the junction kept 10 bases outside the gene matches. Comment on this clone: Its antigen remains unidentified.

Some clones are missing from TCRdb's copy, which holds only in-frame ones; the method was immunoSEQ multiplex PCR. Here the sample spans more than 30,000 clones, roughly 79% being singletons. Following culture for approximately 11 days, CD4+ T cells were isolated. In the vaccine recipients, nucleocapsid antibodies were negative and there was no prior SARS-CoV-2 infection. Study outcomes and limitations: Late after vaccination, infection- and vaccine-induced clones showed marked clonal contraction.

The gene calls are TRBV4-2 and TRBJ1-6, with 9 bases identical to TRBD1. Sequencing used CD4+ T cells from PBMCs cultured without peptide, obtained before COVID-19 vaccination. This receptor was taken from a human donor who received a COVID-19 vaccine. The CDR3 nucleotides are TGTGCCAGCAGCCAATCGGGACAGGGTCCATGGGATTCACCCCTCCACTTT. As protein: CASSQSGQGPWDSPLHF.